The entry below gives a single TCR beta chain sequence along with its context. The source of the sample is a study of OX40 agonist ivuxolimab in advanced cancers. Looking at the study overall: Males comprised 82.7% of the group, whose mean age was about 62 years (range 23 to 79).

Using immunoSEQ multiplex PCR, the repertoire was profiled, and TCRdb retains in-frame clones only, with some absent. The table records 20,000 to 25,000 clones, about four fifths of them present only once. No patient had autoimmune disease or received systemic immunosuppression. The clonotype comes from an adult with an advanced solid tumor such as melanoma, head and neck, liver or kidney cancer. The source material was CD4+ or CD8+ T cells sorted from blood, sampled in a trial of the OX40 agonist ivuxolimab.

The CDR3 DNA is TGTGCCAGCAGCGTCCCGGGACTCGGGGGTACAGATACGCAGTATTTT. It is translated as CASSVPGLGGTDTQYF. This chain uses TRBV7-9 with TRBJ2-3; the D gene is possibly TRBD2 (6 bases). Germline loops: CDR1 SEHNR, CDR2 FQNEAQ (reference sequence). Trimming removed 5 bases at V and 3 bases at J, with 18 bases between. This CDR3 contains 16 residues.